The TCR beta chain under discussion was sequenced for a study of CD8 T cells in Susac syndrome. The CDR3 consists of 14 residues. V lost 3 bases and J lost 2; bases outside the gene matches: 4. The germline V gene encodes CDR1 LNHDA and CDR2 SQIVND (reference sequence). An amount of RNA that ranged from roughly 0.5 to 1 ug was reverse transcribed with random hexamers. Across 54 Vbeta and 13 Jbeta, TCR beta CDR3 was amplified with immunoSEQ multiplex PCR. TCRdb analysed the immunoSEQ multiplex PCR reads with MiXCR anew, one entry per CDR3 protein. The sample lists about 120,000 distinct CDR3 sequences; 80% to 95% were seen once. This clonotype occurred a few times. From blood CD8+ and CD4+ T cells, the TCR beta chain was sequenced. FACS enriched CD8+ TEMRA cells, while bulk CD8+ and CD4+ were negatively isolated.

The sequenced sample was CD4+ T cells from PBMCs. This TCR derives from a human donor in good health. The chain links TRBV19 to TRBJ2-7; 7 nucleotides agree with TRBD1. CDR3 nucleotides: TGTGCCAGTAGTATTGGCCAGGGGGCCTACGAGCAGTACTTC. Translating it yields CASSIGQGAYEQYF.